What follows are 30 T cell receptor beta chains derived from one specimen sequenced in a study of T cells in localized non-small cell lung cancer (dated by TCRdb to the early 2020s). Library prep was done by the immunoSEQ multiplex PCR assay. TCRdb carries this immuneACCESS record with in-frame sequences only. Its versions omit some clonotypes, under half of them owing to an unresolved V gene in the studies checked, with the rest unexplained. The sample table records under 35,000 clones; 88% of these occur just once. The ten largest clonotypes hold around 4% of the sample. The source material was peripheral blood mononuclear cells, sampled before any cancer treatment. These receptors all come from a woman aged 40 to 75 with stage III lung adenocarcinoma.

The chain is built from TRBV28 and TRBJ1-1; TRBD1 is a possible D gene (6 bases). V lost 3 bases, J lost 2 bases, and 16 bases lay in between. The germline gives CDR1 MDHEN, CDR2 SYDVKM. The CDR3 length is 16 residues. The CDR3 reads CASSLRGGRINTEAFF. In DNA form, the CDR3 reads TGTGCCAGCAGTTTGAGGGGGGGGCGGATAAACACTGAAGCTTTCTTT.

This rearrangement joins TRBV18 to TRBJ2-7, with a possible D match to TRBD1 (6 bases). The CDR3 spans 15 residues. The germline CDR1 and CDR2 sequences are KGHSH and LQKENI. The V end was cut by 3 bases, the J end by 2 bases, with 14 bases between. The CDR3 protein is CASSPPTGIPYEQYF. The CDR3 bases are TGTGCCAGCTCACCCCCAACAGGGATCCCCTACGAGCAGTACTTC.

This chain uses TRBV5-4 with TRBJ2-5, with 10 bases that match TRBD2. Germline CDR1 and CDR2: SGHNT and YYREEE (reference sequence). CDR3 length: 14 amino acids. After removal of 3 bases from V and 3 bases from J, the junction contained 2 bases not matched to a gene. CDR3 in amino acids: CASSSLAGEETQYF. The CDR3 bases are TGTGCCAGCAGCTCGCTAGCGGGGGAAGAGACCCAGTACTTC.

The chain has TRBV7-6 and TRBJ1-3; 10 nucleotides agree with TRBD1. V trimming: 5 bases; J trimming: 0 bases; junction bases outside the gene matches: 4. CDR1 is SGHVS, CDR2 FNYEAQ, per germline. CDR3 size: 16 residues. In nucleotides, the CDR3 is TGTGCCAGCAGCAGGAGGGACAGGGGCTCTGGAAACACCATATATTTT. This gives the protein CASSRRDRGSGNTIYF.

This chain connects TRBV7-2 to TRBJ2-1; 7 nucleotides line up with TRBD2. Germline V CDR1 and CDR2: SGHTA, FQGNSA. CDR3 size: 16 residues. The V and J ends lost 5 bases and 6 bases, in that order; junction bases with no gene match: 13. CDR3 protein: CASSPRFSGGGNEQFF. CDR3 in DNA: TGTGCCAGCAGCCCCCGATTTTCGGGGGGAGGCAATGAGCAGTTCTTC.

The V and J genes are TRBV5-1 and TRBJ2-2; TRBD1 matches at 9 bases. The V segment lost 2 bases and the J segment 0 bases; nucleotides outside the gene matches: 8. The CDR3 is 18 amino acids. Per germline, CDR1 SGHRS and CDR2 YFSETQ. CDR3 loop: CASSFAGQGQPNTGELFF. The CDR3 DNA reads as TGCGCCAGCAGCTTTGCGGGACAGGGACAACCGAACACCGGGGAGCTGTTTTTT.

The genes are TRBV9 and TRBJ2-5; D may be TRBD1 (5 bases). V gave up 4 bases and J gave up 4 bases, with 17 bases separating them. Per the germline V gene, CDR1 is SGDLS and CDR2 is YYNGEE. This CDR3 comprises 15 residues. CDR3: CASSMDISHGETQYF. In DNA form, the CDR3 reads TGTGCCAGCAGCATGGACATCTCCCATGGAGAGACCCAGTACTTC.

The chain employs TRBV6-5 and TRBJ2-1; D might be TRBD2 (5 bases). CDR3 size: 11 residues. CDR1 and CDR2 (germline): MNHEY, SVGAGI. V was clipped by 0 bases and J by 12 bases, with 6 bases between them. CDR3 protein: CASSYSGGQFF. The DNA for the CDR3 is TGTGCCAGCAGTTACTCCGGAGGGCAGTTCTTC.

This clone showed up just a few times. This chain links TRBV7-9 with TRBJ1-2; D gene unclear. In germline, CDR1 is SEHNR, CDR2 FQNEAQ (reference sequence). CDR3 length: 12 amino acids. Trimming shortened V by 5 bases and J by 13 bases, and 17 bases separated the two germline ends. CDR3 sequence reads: CASSLRATAGTF. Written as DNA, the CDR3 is TGTGCCAGCAGCCTTAGAGCCACGGCGGGCACCTTC.

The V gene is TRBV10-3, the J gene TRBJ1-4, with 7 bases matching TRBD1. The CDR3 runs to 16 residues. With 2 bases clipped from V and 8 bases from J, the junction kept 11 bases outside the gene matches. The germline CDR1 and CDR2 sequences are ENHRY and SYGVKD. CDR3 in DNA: TGTGCCATCAGTGAGGGGACAGATAGTTTCCTAGAAAAACTGTTTTTT. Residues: CAISEGTDSFLEKLFF.

CDR3 amino acids: CASSPVAGGPADTQYF. Here the CDR3 DNA reads TGTGCCAGCAGCCCAGTAGCGGGGGGGCCGGCAGATACGCAGTATTTT. The gene calls are TRBV7-3 and TRBJ2-3; 11 nucleotides align to TRBD2. Germline V gives CDR1 SGHTA, CDR2 FQGTGA. V dropped 5 bases and J dropped 4; count of bases not matched to a gene: 8. The CDR3 sequence is 16 residues long.

This chain's CDR3 is CASRVSNTGELFF. DNA for the CDR3: TGTGCCAGCAGGGTGTCGAACACCGGGGAGCTGTTTTTT. The rearrangement uses TRBV6-6 and TRBJ2-2; D not certain. The CDR3 runs to 13 residues. Trimming removed 6 bases from V and 0 bases from J, with 5 bases in between. Looked up from germline, CDR1 is MNHNY and CDR2 is SVGAGI (reference sequence).

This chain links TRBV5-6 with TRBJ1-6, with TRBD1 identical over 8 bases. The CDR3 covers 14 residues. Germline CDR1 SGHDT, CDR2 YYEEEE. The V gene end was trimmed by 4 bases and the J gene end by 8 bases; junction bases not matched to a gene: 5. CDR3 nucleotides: TGTGCCAGCAGCAAGGACAGGGCCGATTCACCCCTCCACTTT. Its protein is CASSKDRADSPLHF.

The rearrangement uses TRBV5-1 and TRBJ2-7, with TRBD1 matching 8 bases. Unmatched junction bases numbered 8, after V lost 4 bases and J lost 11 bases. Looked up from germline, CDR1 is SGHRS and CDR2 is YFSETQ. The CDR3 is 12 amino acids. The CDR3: CASSVSQGVEYF. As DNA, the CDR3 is TGCGCCAGCAGCGTGTCACAGGGGGTTGAGTACTTC.

The CDR3 here is CASSVAGEGSYEQYF. In nucleotides, the CDR3 is TGTGCCAGCAGTGTAGCGGGGGAGGGCTCCTACGAGCAGTACTTC. The J gene is TRBJ2-7, the V gene TRBV6-1, with 9 positions matching TRBD2. The CDR3 length is 15 residues. The V gene end was trimmed by 4 bases and the J gene end by 0 bases; junction bases not matched to a gene: 4. Per the germline V gene, CDR1 is MNHNS and CDR2 is SASEGT.

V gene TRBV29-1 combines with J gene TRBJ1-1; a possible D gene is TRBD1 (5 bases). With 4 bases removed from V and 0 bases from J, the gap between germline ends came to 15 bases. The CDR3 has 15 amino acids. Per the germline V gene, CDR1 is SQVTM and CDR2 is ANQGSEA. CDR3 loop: CSVARGWGMNTEAFF. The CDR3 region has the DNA TGCAGCGTTGCCCGGGGGTGGGGGATGAACACTGAAGCTTTCTTT.

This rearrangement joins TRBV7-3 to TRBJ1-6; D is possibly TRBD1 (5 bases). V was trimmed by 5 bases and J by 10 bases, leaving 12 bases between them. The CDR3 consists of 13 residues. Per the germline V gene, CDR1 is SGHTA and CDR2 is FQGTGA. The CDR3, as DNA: TGTGCCAGCAGCCATGGGGGTGGCTCACCCCTCCACTTT. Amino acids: CASSHGGGSPLHF.

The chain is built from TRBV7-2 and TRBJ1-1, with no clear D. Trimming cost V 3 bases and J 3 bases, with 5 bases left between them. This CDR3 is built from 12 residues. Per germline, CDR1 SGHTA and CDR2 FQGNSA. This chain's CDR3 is CASSFSYTEAFF. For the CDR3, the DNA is TGTGCCAGCAGCTTTAGTTACACTGAAGCTTTCTTT.

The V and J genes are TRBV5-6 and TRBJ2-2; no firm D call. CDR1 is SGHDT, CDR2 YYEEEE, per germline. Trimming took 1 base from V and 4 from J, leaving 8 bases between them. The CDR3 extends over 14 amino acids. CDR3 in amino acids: CASSLSPATGELFF. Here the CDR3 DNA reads TGTGCCAGCAGCTTGTCCCCGGCCACCGGGGAGCTGTTTTTT.

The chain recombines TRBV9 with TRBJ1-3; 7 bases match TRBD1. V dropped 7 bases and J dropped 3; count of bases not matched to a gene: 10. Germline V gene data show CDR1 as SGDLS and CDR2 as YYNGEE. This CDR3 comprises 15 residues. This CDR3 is CASGRQGWSGNTIYF. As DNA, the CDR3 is TGTGCCAGCGGCAGACAGGGCTGGAGTGGAAACACCATATATTTT.

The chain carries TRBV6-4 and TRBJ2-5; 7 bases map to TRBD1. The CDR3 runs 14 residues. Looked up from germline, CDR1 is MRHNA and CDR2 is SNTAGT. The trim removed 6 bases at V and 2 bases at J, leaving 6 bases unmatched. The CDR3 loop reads CASRFRQGQETQYF. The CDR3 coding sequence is TGTGCCAGCAGGTTCAGACAGGGTCAAGAGACCCAGTACTTC.

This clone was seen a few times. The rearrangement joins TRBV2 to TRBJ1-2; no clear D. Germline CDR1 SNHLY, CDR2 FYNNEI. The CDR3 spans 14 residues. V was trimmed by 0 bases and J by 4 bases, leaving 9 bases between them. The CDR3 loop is CASSEALRSYGYTF. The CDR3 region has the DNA TGTGCCAGCAGTGAAGCGTTAAGGAGCTATGGCTACACCTTC.

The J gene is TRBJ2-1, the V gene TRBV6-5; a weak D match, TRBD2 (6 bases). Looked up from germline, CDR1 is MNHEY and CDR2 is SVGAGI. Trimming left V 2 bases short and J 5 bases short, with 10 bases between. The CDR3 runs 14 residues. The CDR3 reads CASSYGTANNEQFF. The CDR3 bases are TGTGCCAGCAGTTACGGGACTGCCAACAATGAGCAGTTCTTC.

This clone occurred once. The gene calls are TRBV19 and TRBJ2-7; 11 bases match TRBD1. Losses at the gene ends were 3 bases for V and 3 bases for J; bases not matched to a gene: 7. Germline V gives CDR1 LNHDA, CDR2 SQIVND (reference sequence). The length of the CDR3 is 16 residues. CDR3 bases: TGTGCCAGTAGTATCACAGCGGGACAGGGGGTCTACGAGCAGTACTTC. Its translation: CASSITAGQGVYEQYF.

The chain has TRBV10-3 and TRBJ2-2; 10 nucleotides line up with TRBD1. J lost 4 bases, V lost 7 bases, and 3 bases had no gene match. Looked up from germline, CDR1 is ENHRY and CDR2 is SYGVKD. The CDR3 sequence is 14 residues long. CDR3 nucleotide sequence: TGTGCCATCAAGGGACAGGGGAGCACCGGGGAGCTGTTTTTT. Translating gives CAIKGQGSTGELFF.

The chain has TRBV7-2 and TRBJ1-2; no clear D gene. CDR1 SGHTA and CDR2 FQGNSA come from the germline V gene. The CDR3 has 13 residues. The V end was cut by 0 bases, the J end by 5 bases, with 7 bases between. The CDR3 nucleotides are TGTGCCAGCAGCTTAGCGACACTTTATGGCTACACCTTC. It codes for CASSLATLYGYTF.

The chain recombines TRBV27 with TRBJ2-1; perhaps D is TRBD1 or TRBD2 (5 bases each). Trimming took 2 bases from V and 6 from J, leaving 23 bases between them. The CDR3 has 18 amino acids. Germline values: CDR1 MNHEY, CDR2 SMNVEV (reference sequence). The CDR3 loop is CASSLRGQGRGWGNEQFF. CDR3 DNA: TGTGCCAGCAGTTTAAGAGGGCAGGGACGGGGTTGGGGCAATGAGCAGTTCTTC.

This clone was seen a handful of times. CDR3 coding DNA: TGCGCCAGCAGATCCACTAGCGGGTCCACCGGGGAGCTGTTTTTT. This translates into CASRSTSGSTGELFF. The chain recombines TRBV10-1 with TRBJ2-2; 9 bases fit TRBD2. Trimming took 6 bases from V and 4 from J; bases not matched to a gene: 6. Looked up from germline, CDR1 is WNHNN and CDR2 is SYGVQD (reference sequence). The CDR3 loop spans 15 amino acids.

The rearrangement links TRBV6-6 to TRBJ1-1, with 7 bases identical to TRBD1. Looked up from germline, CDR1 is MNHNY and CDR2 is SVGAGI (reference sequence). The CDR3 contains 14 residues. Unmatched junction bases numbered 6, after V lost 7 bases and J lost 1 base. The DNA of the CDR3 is TGTGCCAGCACCGTCGGGACAGCGAACACTGAAGCTTTCTTT. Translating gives CASTVGTANTEAFF.

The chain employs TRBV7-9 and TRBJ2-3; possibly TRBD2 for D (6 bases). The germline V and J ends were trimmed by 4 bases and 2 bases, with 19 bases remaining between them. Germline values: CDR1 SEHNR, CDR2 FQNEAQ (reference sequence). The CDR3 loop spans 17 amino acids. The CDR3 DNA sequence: TGTGCCAGCAGCTCCCGCTCGGCGGGATGGGCCACAGATACGCAGTATTTT. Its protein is CASSSRSAGWATDTQYF. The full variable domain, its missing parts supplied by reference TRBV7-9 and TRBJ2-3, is DTGVSQNPRHKITKRGQNVTFRCDPISEHNRLYWYRQTLGQGPEFLTYFQNEAQLEKSRLLSDRFSAERPKGSFSTLEIQRTEQGDSAMYLCASSSRSAGWATDTQYFGPGTRLTVL.